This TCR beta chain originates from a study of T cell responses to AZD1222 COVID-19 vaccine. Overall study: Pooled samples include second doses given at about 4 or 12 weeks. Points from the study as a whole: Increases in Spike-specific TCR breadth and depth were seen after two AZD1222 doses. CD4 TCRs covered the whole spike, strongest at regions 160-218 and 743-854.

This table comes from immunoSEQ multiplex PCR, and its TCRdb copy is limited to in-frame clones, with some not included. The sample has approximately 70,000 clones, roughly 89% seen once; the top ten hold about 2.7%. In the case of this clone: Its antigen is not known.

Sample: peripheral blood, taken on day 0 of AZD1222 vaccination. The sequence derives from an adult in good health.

CDR3 coding DNA: TGTGCCATCAGTGAGTCGATCGTTAGCGGGAGGTTAACAGATACGCAGTATTTT. Protein product: CAISESIVSGRLTDTQYF. The chain recombines TRBV10-3 with TRBJ2-3, with 10 nucleotides matching TRBD2. The V segment lost 0 bases and the J segment 3 bases; nucleotides outside the gene matches: 9. This CDR3 comprises 18 residues. Germline V CDR1 and CDR2: ENHRY, SYGVKD.